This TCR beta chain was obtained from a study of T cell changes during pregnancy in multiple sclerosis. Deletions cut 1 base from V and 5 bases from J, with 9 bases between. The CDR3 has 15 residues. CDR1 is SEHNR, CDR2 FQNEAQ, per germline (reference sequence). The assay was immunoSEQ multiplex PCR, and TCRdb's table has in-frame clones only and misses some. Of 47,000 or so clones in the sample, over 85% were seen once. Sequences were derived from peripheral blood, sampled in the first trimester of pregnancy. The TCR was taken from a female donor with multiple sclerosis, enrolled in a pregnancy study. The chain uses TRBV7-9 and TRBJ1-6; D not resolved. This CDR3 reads CASSLGELDNSPLHF. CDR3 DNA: TGTGCCAGCAGCTTAGGGGAGTTAGATAATTCACCCCTCCACTTT.